Below, one T cell receptor (beta chain) is given with its context. In the original analysis: Cell counts per sample came from amplifying reference gene primers. The data were produced by immunoSEQ multiplex PCR, yet TCRdb's version contains in-frame clones alone and is incomplete. V and J calls and clone size are copied from that table; D and trimming were computed from the DNA. This table holds about 140,000 clones, about 70% found once. These data originate in a study of blood T cell repertoires in COVID-19. Overall study: Acute-phase and convalescent COVID-19 samples originated in the United States, Italy and Spain. PBMCs, B-cell-depleted T cells, or T cells were the source of the cDNA or gDNA that made up the material.

The sequence derives from an elderly man with acute or convalescent COVID-19. Sequencing was done on a sample of peripheral blood.

The CDR3 nucleotides read TGTGCCAGCAGGCAAGGGGGCGCGGGCGGGGAGCTGTTTTTT. Protein sequence: CASRQGGAGGELFF. This chain links TRBV7-2 with TRBJ2-2; 7 positions agree with TRBD1. Per germline, CDR1 SGHTA and CDR2 FQGNSA. CDR3 size: 14 residues. Trimming at V came to 6 bases and at J to 7 bases, leaving 8 bases not matched to a gene.